The next 20 T cell receptor beta chains were all read from a single sample in a study of T cell changes during pregnancy in multiple sclerosis. TCRdb's table, derived via immunoSEQ multiplex PCR, lists solely in-frame clones and lacks some. The data contain 60,000 to 75,000 clones, just over 90% of them singletons. The material sequenced was peripheral blood, taken after pregnancy. The receptors here all came from a female donor with multiple sclerosis, enrolled in a pregnancy study.

The chain recombines TRBV13 with TRBJ2-2; 8 bases align to TRBD1. CDR1 and CDR2 (germline): PRHDT, FYEKMQ (reference sequence). This CDR3 has 15 residues. The V gene end was trimmed by 5 bases and the J gene end by 2 bases; junction bases not matched to a gene: 4. The CDR3 region has the DNA TGTGCCAGCAGCCCGGGACAGGTCAACACCGGGGAGCTGTTTTTT. Its translation: CASSPGQVNTGELFF.

The gene calls are TRBV18 and TRBJ2-7; 12 bases map to TRBD1. The CDR3 extends over 14 amino acids. Germline V CDR1 and CDR2: KGHSH, LQKENI. The V and J ends lost 3 bases and 5 bases, in that order; junction bases with no gene match: 2. The CDR3 region is CASSPGTGGNEQYF. CDR3 in DNA: TGTGCCAGCTCACCGGGGACAGGGGGCAACGAGCAGTACTTC.

The rearrangement uses TRBV6-5 and TRBJ1-4; 8 bases agree with TRBD1. Per the germline V gene, CDR1 is MNHEY and CDR2 is SVGAGI. The CDR3 sequence is 14 residues long. J lost 4 bases, V lost 6 bases, and 4 bases had no gene match. CDR3 protein: CASSSDRVNEKLFF. CDR3 in DNA: TGTGCCAGCAGCTCGGACAGGGTTAATGAAAAACTGTTTTTT.

The CDR3 spells CASSSRGGDLIYGYTF. In DNA, the CDR3 is TGTGCCAGCAGCTCAAGGGGAGGGGATTTAATCTATGGCTACACCTTC. This chain uses TRBV5-5 with TRBJ1-2; TRBD1 is a possible D gene (5 bases). Germline-derived CDR1 and CDR2 are SGHKS and YYEKEE (reference sequence). Deletions cut 3 bases from V and 4 bases from J, with 19 bases between. CDR3 length: 16 amino acids.

The chain employs TRBV7-2 and TRBJ2-7; 7 bases match TRBD1. From germline, CDR1 is SGHTA and CDR2 FQGNSA. This CDR3 contains 14 residues. The trim removed 2 bases at V and 3 bases at J, leaving 4 bases unmatched. The CDR3 loop is CASSLTPGGYEQYF. Written as DNA, the CDR3 is TGTGCCAGCAGCTTAACGCCAGGGGGCTACGAGCAGTACTTC.

This sequence joins TRBV23-1 and TRBJ2-7; weak D call: TRBD1 (6 bases). TRBV23-1 is recorded as an ORF, its role being uncertain. Between the trimmed V and J ends, which lost 11 bases and 0 bases, there was a span of 8 bases. This CDR3 contains 11 residues. The CDR3 DNA is TGCGCCGACAGGATCTCCTACGAGCAGTACTTC. Protein product: CADRISYEQYF.

The rearrangement uses TRBV4-3 and TRBJ2-2, with TRBD2 matching over 8 bases. The CDR3 contains 19 residues. Unmatched junction bases numbered 15, after V lost 0 bases and J lost 6 bases. The germline gives CDR1 LGHNA, CDR2 YSLEER. CDR3 loop: CASSQDHRGVAGSAGELFF. CDR3 nucleotides: TGCGCCAGCAGCCAAGATCACAGAGGAGTAGCGGGATCGGCCGGGGAGCTGTTTTTT.

The chain is built from TRBV10-3 and TRBJ1-5; TRBD1 matches at 8 bases. The CDR3 has 13 residues. Germline-derived CDR1 and CDR2 are ENHRY and SYGVKD. The trim removed 4 bases at V and 6 bases at J, leaving 2 bases unmatched. Written as DNA, the CDR3 is TGTGCCATCAGTGGGACAGGGCGTCAGCCCCAGCATTTT. It encodes CAISGTGRQPQHF.

V is TRBV25-1 and J is TRBJ2-3; a weak D match, TRBD2 (5 bases). CDR3 length: 13 residues. V was pared by 5 bases and J by 1 base, with 7 bases between. Germline-derived CDR1 and CDR2 are MGHDK and SYGVNS. Here the CDR3 DNA reads TGTGCCAGCAGTCAAGCGGGCACAGATACGCAGTATTTT. It translates to CASSQAGTDTQYF. Full variable domain (rest looked up from reference TRBV25-1 and TRBJ2-3): EADIYQTPRYLVIGTGKKITLECSQTMGHDKMYWYQQDPGMELHLIHYSYGVNSTEKGDLSSESTVSRIRTEHFPLTLESARPSHTSQYLCASSQAGTDTQYFGPGTRLTVL.

The genes are TRBV9 and TRBJ2-3; no reliable D call. Trimming removed 0 bases from V and 3 bases from J, with 5 bases in between. Germline CDR1 SGDLS, CDR2 YYNGEE. The length of the CDR3 is 13 residues. CDR3 DNA: TGTGCCAGCAGCGTAGTGAGTACAGATACGCAGTATTTT. Its translation: CASSVVSTDTQYF.

V gene TRBV5-1 combines with J gene TRBJ2-1; possible D gene TRBD1, 5 bases. V lost 0 bases, J lost 14 bases, and 15 bases lay in between. Germline assignment: CDR1 SGHRS and CDR2 YFSETQ. The CDR3 length is 13 residues. The CDR3 DNA reads as TGCGCCAGCAGCTTGGGTCAGGGAACGAAGAAGTTCTTC. Translating it yields CASSLGQGTKKFF.

This chain uses TRBV28 with TRBJ2-7; TRBD2 matches at 7 bases. There are 14 residues in the CDR3. J lost 2 bases, V lost 6 bases, and 7 bases had no gene match. Germline V CDR1 and CDR2: MDHEN, SYDVKM. CDR3 sequence reads: CASSFLAETYEQYF. CDR3 nucleotides: TGTGCCAGCAGCTTTCTAGCGGAGACCTACGAGCAGTACTTC.

V gene TRBV21-1 combines with J gene TRBJ1-1. TRBV21-1 constitutes a pseudogene. This CDR3 region has 19 residues. Here the CDR3 DNA reads TGTGCCAGCAGCAAAGGGCTTATTGGGGGGGCCCATATGAACACTGAAGCTTTCTTT. Amino acids: CASSKGLIGGAHMNTEAFF.

V and J are TRBV4-1 and TRBJ1-5; possible D gene TRBD1, 5 bases. CDR1 is MGHRA and CDR2 is YSYEKL in the germline V gene. This CDR3 is built from 14 residues. V was pared by 0 bases and J by 5 bases, with 8 bases between. The CDR3 spells CASSQDREDQPQHF. The CDR3 bases are TGCGCCAGCAGCCAAGACAGGGAGGATCAGCCCCAGCATTTT.

Notes on this clone: This sample includes further DNA sequences coding for the same CDR3. This rearrangement joins TRBV7-3 to TRBJ1-1, with TRBD1 as a possible D gene (6 bases). This CDR3 is built from 13 residues. The ends were cut back, 5 bases at V and 3 bases at J, with 10 bases in the middle. Looked up from germline, CDR1 is SGHTA and CDR2 is FQGTGA. The CDR3 coding sequence is TGTGCCAGCAGCCCACAGGGCGACACTGAAGCTTTCTTT. This sequence encodes CASSPQGDTEAFF. Drawing the rest from reference TRBV7-3 and TRBJ1-1, the complete variable domain is GAGVSQTPSNKVTEKGKYVELRCDPISGHTALYWYRQSLGQGPEFLIYFQGTGAADDSGLPNDRFFAVRPEGSVSTLKIQRTERGDSAVYLCASSPQGDTEAFFGQGTRLTVV.

This clone has only one observation. The chain recombines TRBV29-1 with TRBJ2-5; the match to TRBD1 covers 8 bases. CDR3 length equals 15 residues. The V and J ends lost 1 base and 5 bases, in that order; junction bases with no gene match: 9. CDR1 SQVTM and CDR2 ANQGSEA come from the germline V gene. The CDR3 bases are TGCAGCGTTGAAGGGAGCCGGACAGGGACGGAGACCCAGTACTTC. Translating it yields CSVEGSRTGTETQYF.

The count of this clone is one. The V gene is TRBV5-3, the J gene TRBJ2-7; unclear D gene. TRBV5-3 is given ORF status, its function remaining uncertain. Trimming shortened V by 1 base and J by 5 bases, and 13 bases separated the two germline ends. The CDR3 consists of 14 residues. This CDR3 is CARSLPRRNHEQYF. The CDR3, as DNA: TGTGCCAGAAGCTTGCCAAGGAGAAACCACGAGCAGTACTTC.

The gene calls are TRBV5-4 and TRBJ2-7, with D possibly matching TRBD1 (6 bases). CDR3 length: 14 residues. Germline CDR1 is SGHNT and CDR2 is YYREEE (reference sequence). V gave up 5 bases and J gave up 0 bases, with 12 bases separating them. In DNA form, the CDR3 reads TGTGCCAGCAGGCCCGGACAGCTCTCCTACGAGCAGTACTTC. Translation gives CASRPGQLSYEQYF. The complete variable domain, with remaining parts taken from reference TRBV5-4 and TRBJ2-7, reads ETGVTQSPTHLIKTRGQQVTLRCSSQSGHNTVSWYQQALGQGPQFIFQYYREEENGRGNFPPRFSGLQFPNYSSELNVNALELDDSALYLCASRPGQLSYEQYFGPGTRLTVT.

The chain couples TRBV18 to TRBJ2-2, with a tentative D call TRBD2 (6 bases). CDR3 length equals 16 residues. The germline V gene has CDR1 KGHSH and CDR2 LQKENI. V was cut by 2 bases and J by 5 bases, with 15 bases left in between. The CDR3 nucleotides read TGTGCCAGCTCACCATCCACGGGAGTGAGGACCGGGGAGCTGTTTTTT. This gives the protein CASSPSTGVRTGELFF.

The V gene is TRBV5-4, the J gene TRBJ1-5; D may be TRBD1 (5 bases). The V end lost 3 bases, the J end lost 1 base, and 14 bases lay between the germline ends. Germline V gene lookup returns CDR1 SGHNT and CDR2 YYREEE (reference sequence). The CDR3 spans 16 residues. The CDR3 loop is CASSSGGTYSNQPQHF. For the CDR3, the DNA is TGTGCCAGCAGCTCGGGTGGGACTTACAGCAATCAGCCCCAGCATTTT.